This paragraph covers one T cell receptor beta chain sequence. The record originates from a study of cytomegalovirus exposure and HLA in healthy donors. The germline V gene encodes CDR1 SGHRS and CDR2 YFSETQ. V lost 8 bases and J 6 bases, leaving 9 bases between the germline ends. The CDR3 spans 11 residues. It was with 60 Vbeta and 13 Jbeta primers that the PCR ran. This table comes from immunoSEQ multiplex PCR, and its TCRdb copy is limited to in-frame clones, with some not included. The table records approximately 200,000 clones, roughly 85% of them present only once. The clonotype was recovered from a woman in her forties or fifties in good health and CMV-seronegative. Sequenced material: PBMCs. The rearrangement links TRBV5-1 to TRBJ2-1; maybe TRBD1 (6 bases). CDR3 protein: CASSQGNEQFF. CDR3 in DNA: TGCGCCAGTTCACAGGGCAATGAGCAGTTCTTC.